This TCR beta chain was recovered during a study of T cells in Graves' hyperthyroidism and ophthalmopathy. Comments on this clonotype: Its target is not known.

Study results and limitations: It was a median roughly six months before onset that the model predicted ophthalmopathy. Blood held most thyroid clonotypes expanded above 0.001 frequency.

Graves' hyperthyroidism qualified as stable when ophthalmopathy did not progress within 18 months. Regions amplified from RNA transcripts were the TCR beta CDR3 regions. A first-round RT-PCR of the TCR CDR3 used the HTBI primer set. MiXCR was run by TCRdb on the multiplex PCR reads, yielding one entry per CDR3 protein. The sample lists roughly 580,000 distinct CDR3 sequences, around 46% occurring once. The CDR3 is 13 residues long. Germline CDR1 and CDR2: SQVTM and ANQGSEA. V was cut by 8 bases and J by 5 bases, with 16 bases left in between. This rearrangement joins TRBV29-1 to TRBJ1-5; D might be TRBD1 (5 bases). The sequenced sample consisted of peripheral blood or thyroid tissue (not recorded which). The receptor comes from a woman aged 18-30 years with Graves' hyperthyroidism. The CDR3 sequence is CSSFAGTHQPQHF. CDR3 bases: TGCAGCAGCTTCGCCGGGACGCATCAGCCCCAGCATTTT.